This T cell receptor beta chain was observed in a study of long-term antiretroviral therapy in people with HIV. Study outcomes and limitations: HIV repertoires covered narrower CDR3 length ranges than controls did.

Survey-level resolution applied to immunoSEQ assay v3.0. The repertoire was sequenced with immunoSEQ multiplex PCR; TCRdb's copy has only in-frame clones and lacks some. The sample comprises tens of thousands of clones, about nine tenths of which are singletons, and about 5% rests with the top ten. Germline V gene data show CDR1 as SGHRS and CDR2 as YFSETQ. This CDR3 comprises 16 residues. The ends were cut back, 5 bases at V and 5 bases at J, with 20 bases in the middle. With respect to this clone: Its specificity is not known.

The sequenced sample was unsorted PBMCs, obtained 0.1 years before starting antiretroviral therapy. V is TRBV5-1 and J is TRBJ2-1, with D perhaps being TRBD1 or TRBD2 (5 bases each). The sequence derives from a woman aged 45-65 years with HIV. The CDR3: CASSEGSASLNNEQFF. CDR3 bases: TGCGCCAGCAGTGAGGGGTCGGCTAGCCTTAACAATGAGCAGTTCTTC.